This T cell receptor beta chain was found in a study of T cells after somatic rescue of genetic block. The CDR3 length is 14 residues. CDR1 and CDR2 (germline): SGDLS, YYNGEE. V shed 0 bases and J shed 0 bases, with 5 bases lying between them. Method: immunoSEQ multiplex PCR; TCRdb's copy keeps in-frame clones and lacks some. The sample consists of 95,000 to 120,000 clones, about nine tenths of them appearing once. The V call is TRBV9, the J call TRBJ2-3; D unclear. The sequenced material came from peripheral blood mononuclear cells (PBMCs). This sequence originates from a woman in her late teens or twenties. DNA for the CDR3: TGTGCCAGCAGCGTAGGCGCTAGCACAGATACGCAGTATTTT. Protein: CASSVGASTDTQYF.